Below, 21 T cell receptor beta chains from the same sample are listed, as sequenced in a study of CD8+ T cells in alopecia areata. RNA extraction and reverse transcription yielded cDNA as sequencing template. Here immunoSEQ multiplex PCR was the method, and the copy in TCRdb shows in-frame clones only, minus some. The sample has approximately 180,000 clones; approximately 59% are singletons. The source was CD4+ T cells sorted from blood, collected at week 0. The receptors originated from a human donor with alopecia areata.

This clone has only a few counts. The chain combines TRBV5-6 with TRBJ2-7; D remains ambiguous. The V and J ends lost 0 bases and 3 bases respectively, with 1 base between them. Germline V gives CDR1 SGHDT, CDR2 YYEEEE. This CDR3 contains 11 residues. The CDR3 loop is CASSLVYEQYF. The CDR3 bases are TGTGCCAGCAGCTTGGTCTACGAGCAGTACTTC. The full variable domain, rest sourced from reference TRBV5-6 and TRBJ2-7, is DAGVTQSPTHLIKTRGQQVTLRCSPKSGHDTVSWYQQALGQGPQFIFQYYEEEERQRGNFPDRFSGHQFPNYSSELNVNALLLGDSALYLCASSLVYEQYFGPGTRLTVT.

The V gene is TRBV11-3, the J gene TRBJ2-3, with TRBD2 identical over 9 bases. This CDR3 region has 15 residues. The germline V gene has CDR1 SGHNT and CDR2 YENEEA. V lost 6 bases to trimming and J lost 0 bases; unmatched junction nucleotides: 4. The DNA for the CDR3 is TGTGCCAGCAGGCTAGCGGGGATTAGCACAGATACGCAGTATTTT. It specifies CASRLAGISTDTQYF.

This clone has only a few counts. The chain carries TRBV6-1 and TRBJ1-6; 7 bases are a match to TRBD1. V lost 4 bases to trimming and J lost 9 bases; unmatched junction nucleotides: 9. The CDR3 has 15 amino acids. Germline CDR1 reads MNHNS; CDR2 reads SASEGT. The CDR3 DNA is TGTGCCAGCAGTGGGACAGGAGGCTCTCGTTCACCCCTCCACTTT. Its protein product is CASSGTGGSRSPLHF.

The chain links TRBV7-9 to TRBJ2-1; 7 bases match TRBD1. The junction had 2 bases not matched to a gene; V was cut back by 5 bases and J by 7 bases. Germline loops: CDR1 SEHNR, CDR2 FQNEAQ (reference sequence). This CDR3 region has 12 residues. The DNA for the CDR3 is TGTGCCAGCAGCGCACAGGGGAATGAGCAGTTCTTC. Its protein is CASSAQGNEQFF.

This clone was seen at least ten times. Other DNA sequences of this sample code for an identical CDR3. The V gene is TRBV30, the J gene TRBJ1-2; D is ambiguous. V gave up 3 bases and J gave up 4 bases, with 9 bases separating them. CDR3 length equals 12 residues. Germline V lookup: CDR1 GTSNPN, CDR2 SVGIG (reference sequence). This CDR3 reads CAWRGRAYGYTF. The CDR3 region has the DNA TGTGCCTGGAGAGGTAGGGCCTATGGCTACACCTTC.

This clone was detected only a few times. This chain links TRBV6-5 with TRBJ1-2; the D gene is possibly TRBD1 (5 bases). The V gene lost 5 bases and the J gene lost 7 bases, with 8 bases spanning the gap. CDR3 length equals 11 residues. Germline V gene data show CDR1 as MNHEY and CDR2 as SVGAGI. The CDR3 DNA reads TGTGCCAGCAGTCCAGGGACTGGCTACACCTTC. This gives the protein CASSPGTGYTF.

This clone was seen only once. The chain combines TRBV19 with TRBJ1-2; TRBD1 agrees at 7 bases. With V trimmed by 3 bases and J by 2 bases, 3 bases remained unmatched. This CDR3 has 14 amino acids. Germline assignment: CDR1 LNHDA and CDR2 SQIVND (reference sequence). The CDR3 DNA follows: TGTGCCAGTAGTATGGGGACAGCAAACTATGGCTACACCTTC. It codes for CASSMGTANYGYTF.

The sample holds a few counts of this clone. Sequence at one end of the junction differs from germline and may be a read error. The CDR3 sequence is CTTSSITGQPYEQYF. For the CDR3, the DNA is TGTACCACCAGCAGTATCACCGGACAGCCCTACGAGCAGTACTTC. The chain uses TRBV15 and TRBJ2-7; TRBD1 is a possible D gene (6 bases). The CDR3 runs 15 residues. The germline CDR1 and CDR2 sequences are LNHNV and YYDKDF (reference sequence).

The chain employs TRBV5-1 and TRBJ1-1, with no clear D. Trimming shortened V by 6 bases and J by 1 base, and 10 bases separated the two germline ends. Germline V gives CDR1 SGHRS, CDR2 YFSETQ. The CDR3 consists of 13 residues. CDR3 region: CASMVSRNTEAFF. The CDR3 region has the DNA TGCGCCAGCATGGTGTCCAGGAACACTGAAGCTTTCTTT.

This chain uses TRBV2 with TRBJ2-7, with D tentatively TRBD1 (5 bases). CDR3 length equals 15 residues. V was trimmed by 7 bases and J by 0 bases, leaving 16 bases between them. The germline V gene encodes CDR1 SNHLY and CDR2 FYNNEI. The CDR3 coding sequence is TGTGCCAGCACCCTAGTGAGAGACAGCTCCTACGAGCAGTACTTC. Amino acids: CASTLVRDSSYEQYF.

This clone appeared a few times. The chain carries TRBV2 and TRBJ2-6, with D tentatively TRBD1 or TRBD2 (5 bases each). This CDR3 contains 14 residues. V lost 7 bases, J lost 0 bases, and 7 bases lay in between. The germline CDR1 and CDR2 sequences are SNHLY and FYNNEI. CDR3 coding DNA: TGTGCCAGCATTGGGGGCTCTGGGGCCAACGTCCTGACTTTC. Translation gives CASIGGSGANVLTF.

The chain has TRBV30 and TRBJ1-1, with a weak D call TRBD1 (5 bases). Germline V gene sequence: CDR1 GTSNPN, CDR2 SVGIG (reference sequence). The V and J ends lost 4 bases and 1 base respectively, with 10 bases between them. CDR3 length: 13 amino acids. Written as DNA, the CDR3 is TGTGCCTGGAACGGGGCAGGGAACACTGAAGCTTTCTTT. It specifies CAWNGAGNTEAFF.

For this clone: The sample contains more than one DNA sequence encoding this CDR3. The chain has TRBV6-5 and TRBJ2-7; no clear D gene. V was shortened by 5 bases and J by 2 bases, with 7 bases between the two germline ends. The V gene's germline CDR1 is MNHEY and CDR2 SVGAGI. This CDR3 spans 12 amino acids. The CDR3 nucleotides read TGTGCCAGCAGTCGGTCCCCCTACGAGCAGTACTTC. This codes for CASSRSPYEQYF.

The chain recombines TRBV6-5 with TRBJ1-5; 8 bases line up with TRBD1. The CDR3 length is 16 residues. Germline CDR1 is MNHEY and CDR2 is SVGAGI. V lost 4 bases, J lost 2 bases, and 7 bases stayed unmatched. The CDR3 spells CASSWTGIVGNQPQHF. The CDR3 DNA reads TGTGCCAGCAGTTGGACAGGGATCGTAGGCAATCAGCCCCAGCATTTT.

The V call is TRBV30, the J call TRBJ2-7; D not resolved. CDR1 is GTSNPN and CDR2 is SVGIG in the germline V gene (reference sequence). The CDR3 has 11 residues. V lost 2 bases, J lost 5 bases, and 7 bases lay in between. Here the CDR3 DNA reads TGTGCCTGGAGTATAGGCCACGAGCAGTACTTC. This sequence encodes CAWSIGHEQYF.

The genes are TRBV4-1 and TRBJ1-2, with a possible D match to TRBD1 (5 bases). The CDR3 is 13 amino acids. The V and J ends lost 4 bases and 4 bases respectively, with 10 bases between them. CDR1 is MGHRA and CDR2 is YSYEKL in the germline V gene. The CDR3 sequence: CASSPDSLYGYTF. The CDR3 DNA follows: TGCGCCAGCAGCCCCGACAGCCTCTATGGCTACACCTTC.

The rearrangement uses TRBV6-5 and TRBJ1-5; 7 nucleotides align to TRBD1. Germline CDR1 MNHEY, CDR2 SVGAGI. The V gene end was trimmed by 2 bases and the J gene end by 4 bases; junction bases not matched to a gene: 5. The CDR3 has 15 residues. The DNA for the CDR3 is TGTGCCAGCAGTTACACCCGGGACAGTAATCAGCCCCAGCATTTT. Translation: CASSYTRDSNQPQHF.

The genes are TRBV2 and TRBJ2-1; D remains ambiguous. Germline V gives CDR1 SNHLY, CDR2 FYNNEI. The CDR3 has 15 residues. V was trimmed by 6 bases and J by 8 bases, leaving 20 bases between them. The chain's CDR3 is CASSYLGSQMDEQFF. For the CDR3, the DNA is TGTGCCAGCAGCTACCTAGGCTCCCAGATGGATGAGCAGTTCTTC.

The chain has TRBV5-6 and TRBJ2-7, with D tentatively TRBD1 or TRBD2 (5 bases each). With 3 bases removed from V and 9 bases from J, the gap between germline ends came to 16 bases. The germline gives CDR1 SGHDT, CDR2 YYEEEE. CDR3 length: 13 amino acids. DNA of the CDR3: TGTGCCAGCAGCTCCAAAAACCGGGACCGGCAGTACTTC. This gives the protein CASSSKNRDRQYF.

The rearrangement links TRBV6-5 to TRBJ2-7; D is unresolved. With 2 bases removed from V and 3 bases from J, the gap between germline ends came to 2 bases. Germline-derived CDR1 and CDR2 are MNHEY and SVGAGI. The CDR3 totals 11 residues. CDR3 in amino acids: CASSYLYEQYF. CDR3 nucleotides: TGTGCCAGCAGTTACCTCTACGAGCAGTACTTC.

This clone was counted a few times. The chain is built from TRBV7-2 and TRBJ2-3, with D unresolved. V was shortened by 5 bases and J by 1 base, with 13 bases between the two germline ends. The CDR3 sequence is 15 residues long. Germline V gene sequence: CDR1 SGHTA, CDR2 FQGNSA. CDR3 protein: CASSPMGIGTDTQYF. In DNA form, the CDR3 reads TGTGCCAGCAGCCCAATGGGGATAGGCACAGATACGCAGTATTTT.